The present entry profiles one T cell receptor beta chain with its context. Original processing notes: Using reference gene primer amplification, nucleated cell counts were estimated. Produced via immunoSEQ multiplex PCR; TCRdb's table is partial and in-frame only. V, J and clone size are taken as reported in that table, and D and trimming were inferred from the DNA itself. The sample holds roughly 50,000 clones, 75% to 95% seen once. The length of the CDR3 is 14 residues. J was trimmed by 13 bases and V by 9 bases; bases with no gene match: 19. CDR1 is LNHDA and CDR2 is SQIVND in the germline V gene (reference sequence). This record belongs to a study of blood T cell repertoires in COVID-19. On the study more broadly: Sites in the United States, Italy and Spain provided acute and convalescent COVID-19 samples. PBMCs, B-cell-depleted T cells, or T cells were the source of the cDNA or gDNA that made up the material.

The gene calls are TRBV19 and TRBJ1-2, with 8 bases matching TRBD1. The sample comprised peripheral blood. The TCR comes from a woman between 40 and 55 years old with active COVID-19. CDR3 residues: CASPWRGSGGLATF. Written as DNA, the CDR3 is TGTGCCAGCCCATGGAGGGGCTCAGGGGGCTTGGCCACCTTC.